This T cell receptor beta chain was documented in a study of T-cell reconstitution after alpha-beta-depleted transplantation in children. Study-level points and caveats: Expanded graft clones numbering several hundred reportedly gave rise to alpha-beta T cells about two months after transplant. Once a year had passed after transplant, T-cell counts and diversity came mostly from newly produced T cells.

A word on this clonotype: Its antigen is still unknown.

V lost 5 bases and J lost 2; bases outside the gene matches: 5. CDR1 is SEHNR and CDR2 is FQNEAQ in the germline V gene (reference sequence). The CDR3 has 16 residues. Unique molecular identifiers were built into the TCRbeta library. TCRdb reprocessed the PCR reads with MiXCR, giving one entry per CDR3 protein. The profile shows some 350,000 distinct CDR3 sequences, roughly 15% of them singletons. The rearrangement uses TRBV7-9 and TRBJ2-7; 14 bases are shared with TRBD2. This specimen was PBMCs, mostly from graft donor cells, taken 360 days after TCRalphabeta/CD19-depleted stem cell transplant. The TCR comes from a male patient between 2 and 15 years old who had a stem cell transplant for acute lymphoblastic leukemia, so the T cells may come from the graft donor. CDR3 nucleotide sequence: TGTGCCAGCAGCAGGGGACTAGCGGGAGCCCCCTACGAGCAGTACTTC. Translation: CASSRGLAGAPYEQYF.